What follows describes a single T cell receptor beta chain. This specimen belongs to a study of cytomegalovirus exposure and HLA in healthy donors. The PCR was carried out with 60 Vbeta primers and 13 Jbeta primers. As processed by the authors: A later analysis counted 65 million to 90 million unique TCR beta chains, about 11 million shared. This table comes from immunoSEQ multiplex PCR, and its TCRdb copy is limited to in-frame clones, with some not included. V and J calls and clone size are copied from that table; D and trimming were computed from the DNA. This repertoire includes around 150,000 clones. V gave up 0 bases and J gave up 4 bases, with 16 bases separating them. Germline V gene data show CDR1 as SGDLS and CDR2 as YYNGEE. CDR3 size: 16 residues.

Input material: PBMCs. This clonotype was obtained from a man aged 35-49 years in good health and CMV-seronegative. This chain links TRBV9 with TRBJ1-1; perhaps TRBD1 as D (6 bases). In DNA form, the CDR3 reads TGTGCCAGCAGCGTAGGGTGGGGGGGCGAGGTCACTGAAGCTTTCTTT. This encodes CASSVGWGGEVTEAFF.